These 10 T cell receptor beta chains were sequenced from one sample in a study of cytomegalovirus exposure and HLA in healthy donors. PCR primers comprised 60 Vbeta and 13 Jbeta primers. The protocol was immunoSEQ multiplex PCR, while the TCRdb copy is restricted to in-frame clones and leaves out a portion. The profile shows about 190,000 clones, about four fifths of them singletons. The sample taken for sequencing was PBMCs. All receptors come from a man aged 35 to 55 in good health and CMV-seropositive.

The DNA of the CDR3 is TGTGCCAGCGGCAGACAGGGTCGAAGGGCTAACGAGCAGTACTTC. This sequence encodes CASGRQGRRANEQYF. V gene TRBV27 combines with J gene TRBJ2-7, with TRBD1 identical over 7 bases. The germline gives CDR1 MNHEY, CDR2 SMNVEV (reference sequence). The CDR3 is 15 amino acids. Trimming took 8 bases from V and 5 from J; bases not matched to a gene: 15.

This sequence joins TRBV5-1 and TRBJ2-3; no clear D. V lost 5 bases to trimming and J lost 3 bases, with 10 bases between them. The CDR3 extends over 13 amino acids. Per germline, CDR1 SGHRS and CDR2 YFSETQ. CDR3 loop: CASSDPGTDTQYF. In DNA form, the CDR3 reads TGCGCCAGCAGTGATCCAGGAACAGATACGCAGTATTTT.

The V and J genes are TRBV5-1 and TRBJ2-1; 11 bases fit TRBD2. With 1 base clipped from V and 7 bases from J, the junction kept 10 bases outside the gene matches. Germline CDR1 and CDR2: SGHRS and YFSETQ. The CDR3 has 17 residues. This CDR3 is CASSLYGVAGGSNEQFF. Here the CDR3 DNA reads TGCGCCAGCAGCTTGTACGGCGTAGCGGGAGGGTCTAATGAGCAGTTCTTC.

The V call is TRBV6-5, the J call TRBJ2-1; tentative D call: TRBD1 (6 bases). Looked up from germline, CDR1 is MNHEY and CDR2 is SVGAGI. This CDR3 comprises 15 residues. With 3 bases removed from V and 0 bases from J, the gap between germline ends came to 9 bases. The CDR3: CASSYTGNSYNEQFF. The DNA for the CDR3 is TGTGCCAGCAGTTATACAGGGAACTCCTACAATGAGCAGTTCTTC.

The chain is built from TRBV28 and TRBJ1-1, with 7 positions matching TRBD1. The CDR3 runs to 19 residues. The V segment lost 2 bases and the J segment 0 bases; nucleotides outside the gene matches: 15. Germline values: CDR1 MDHEN, CDR2 SYDVKM. The CDR3 DNA sequence: TGTGCCAGCAGTTTAACCTTACAGGGGACGGACGCAATGAACACTGAAGCTTTCTTT. Its translation is CASSLTLQGTDAMNTEAFF.

CDR3 coding DNA: TGTGCCAGCAGCTTTCCCCAGGGGCTATCTGGAAACACCATATATTTT. This encodes CASSFPQGLSGNTIYF. The chain links TRBV7-9 to TRBJ1-3; possibly TRBD1 for D (6 bases). The germline V gene has CDR1 SEHNR and CDR2 FQNEAQ (reference sequence). The CDR3 loop spans 16 amino acids. V was clipped by 3 bases and J by 1 base, with 13 bases between them.

The genes are TRBV5-1 and TRBJ2-5; D possibly corresponds to TRBD1 (5 bases). Matching the DNA end better, TRBJ2-7 makes the J call doubtful. Germline values: CDR1 SGHRS, CDR2 YFSETQ. The CDR3 is 15 amino acids. CDR3 DNA sequence: TGCGCCAGCAGCTGGACATCTGGGGTTGGGTACGAGCAGTACTTC. Translating it yields CASSWTSGVGYEQYF.

The J gene is TRBJ1-1, the V gene TRBV28, with TRBD1 as a possible D gene (5 bases). CDR1 and CDR2 from the germline V gene are MDHEN and SYDVKM. The ends were cut back, 7 bases at V and 10 bases at J, with 22 bases in the middle. This CDR3 comprises 14 residues. DNA of the CDR3: TGTGCCAGCACCCCGAACAGGCGGCTGGGGGGAGCTTTCTTT. Its protein is CASTPNRRLGGAFF.

The chain recombines TRBV18 with TRBJ1-4; maybe TRBD1 (5 bases). The V gene lost 3 bases and the J gene lost 6 bases, with 14 bases spanning the gap. The CDR3 has 15 residues. Germline V CDR1 and CDR2: KGHSH, LQKENI. The CDR3 spells CASSPTMEGHEKLFF. CDR3 sequence (DNA): TGTGCCAGCTCACCGACGATGGAGGGGCATGAAAAACTGTTTTTT.

This clone was observed a handful of times. V and J are TRBV28 and TRBJ1-2, with D tentatively TRBD1 (5 bases). Trimming took off 2 bases at V and 2 bases at J, with 6 bases between the two ends. Germline CDR1 MDHEN, CDR2 SYDVKM. The CDR3 runs to 13 residues. In DNA, the CDR3 is TGTGCCAGCAGTTTACCAGGGAACTATGGCTACACCTTC. This translates into CASSLPGNYGYTF.